Listed here are 27 T cell receptor beta chains from one sample, sequenced in a study of blood T cell repertoires in COVID-19. TCRdb keeps only in-frame clones here, not all; method: immunoSEQ multiplex PCR. Of around 180,000 clones in the sample, under 85% were seen once. Sample: PBMCs or T cells enriched from blood (not recorded which). The receptors originated from a man in his fifties or sixties who had recovered from COVID-19.

The chain joins TRBV6-5 to TRBJ1-1; D not resolved. In germline, CDR1 is MNHEY, CDR2 SVGAGI. The CDR3 consists of 14 residues. The V gene lost 6 bases and the J gene lost 1 base, with 12 bases spanning the gap. This CDR3 reads CASSPRAQNTEAFF. The CDR3 DNA reads as TGTGCCAGCAGCCCGCGGGCGCAGAACACTGAAGCTTTCTTT.

The chain has TRBV15 and TRBJ1-3; no reliable D call. The germline V gene has CDR1 LNHNV and CDR2 YYDKDF (reference sequence). The CDR3 loop spans 13 amino acids. V lost 0 bases and J 4 bases, leaving 4 bases between the germline ends. The CDR3 DNA reads TGTGCCACCAGCAGAGATAGAGGAAACACCATATATTTT. Translated, it gives CATSRDRGNTIYF.

J is TRBJ1-1 and V is TRBV10-2, with unresolved D. The germline CDR1 and CDR2 sequences are WSHSY and SAAADI. Between the trimmed V and J ends, which lost 0 bases and 2 bases, there was a span of 7 bases. The CDR3 runs 14 residues. The CDR3 sequence: CASSESRRNTEAFF. DNA for the CDR3: TGCGCCAGCAGTGAGTCGCGGAGAAACACTGAAGCTTTCTTT.

This clone was observed a single time. The chain links TRBV7-6 to TRBJ2-6; 7 bases line up with TRBD1. CDR1 and CDR2 (germline): SGHVS, FNYEAQ. This CDR3 region has 15 residues. Trimming cost V 5 bases and J 3 bases; bases outside gene matches: 4. DNA for the CDR3: TGTGCCAGCAGCCCGCAGGGGGTTGGGGCCAACGTCCTGACTTTC. Amino acids: CASSPQGVGANVLTF.

The chain employs TRBV7-9 and TRBJ2-1, with 15 positions matching TRBD2. This CDR3 region has 17 residues. V shed 8 bases, J shed 3 bases, and the junction held 8 bases outside the gene matches. The germline gives CDR1 SEHNR, CDR2 FQNEAQ (reference sequence). This chain's CDR3 is CASAGLAGGPDYNEQFF. The CDR3 nucleotides read TGTGCCAGCGCGGGACTAGCGGGGGGACCCGACTACAATGAGCAGTTCTTC.

This chain uses TRBV30 with TRBJ1-5; 9 positions match TRBD1. The CDR3 covers 16 residues. With V trimmed by 1 base and J by 4 bases, 8 bases remained unmatched. The germline V gene encodes CDR1 GTSNPN and CDR2 SVGIG (reference sequence). This CDR3 reads CAWSDPGQGGNQPQHF. For the CDR3, the DNA is TGTGCCTGGAGTGACCCGGGACAGGGAGGGAATCAGCCCCAGCATTTT.

The chain uses TRBV4-2 and TRBJ2-3; D gene uncertain. Trimming stripped 5 bases from V and 2 bases from J, with 8 bases between. The CDR3 consists of 13 residues. Germline V gene lookup returns CDR1 LGHNA and CDR2 YNFKEQ. The CDR3 sequence: CASSSTNTDTQYF. The CDR3 DNA sequence: TGTGCCAGCAGCTCAACAAACACAGATACGCAGTATTTT.

The V gene is TRBV6-2 or TRBV6-3, the J gene TRBJ1-2; 10 nucleotides agree with TRBD1. Losses at the gene ends were 2 bases for V and 8 bases for J; bases not matched to a gene: 8. Germline values: CDR1 MNHEY, CDR2 SVGEGT. There are 15 residues in the CDR3. In DNA, the CDR3 is TGTGCCAGCAGTTACCCCGACAGGGGGCGGGGAGGCTACACCTTC. It codes for CASSYPDRGRGGYTF.

The chain carries TRBV4-3 and TRBJ2-6; 7 bases map to TRBD1. CDR3 length: 18 amino acids. In germline, CDR1 is LGHNA, CDR2 YSLEER. The junction had 13 bases not matched to a gene; V was cut back by 7 bases and J by 1 base. The CDR3 here is CASTAARDSDSGANVLTF. The CDR3 DNA is TGCGCCAGCACTGCGGCTCGGGACAGCGATTCTGGGGCCAACGTCCTGACTTTC.

The rearrangement uses TRBV2 and TRBJ2-7; 7 nucleotides agree with TRBD1. V was clipped by 8 bases and J by 3 bases; unmatched bases: 7. Germline V gene sequence: CDR1 SNHLY, CDR2 FYNNEI. The CDR3 totals 13 residues. The DNA of the CDR3 is TGTGCCAGCCGGAGACAGGGATTCTACGAGCAGTACTTC. Translation gives CASRRQGFYEQYF.

This clone was found many times. V gene TRBV27 combines with J gene TRBJ2-3; possible D gene TRBD1, 6 bases. CDR3 length: 14 amino acids. Between the trimmed V and J ends, which lost 3 bases and 8 bases, there was a span of 15 bases. Germline V gives CDR1 MNHEY, CDR2 SMNVEV (reference sequence). The CDR3 is CASSLTGLEGTQYF. As DNA, the CDR3 is TGTGCCAGCAGTTTGACAGGCCTAGAGGGTACGCAGTATTTT.

In its sample, this clone was seen a few times. Written as DNA, the CDR3 is TGCAGCGTCGCGGGACAGGCAATGAACACTGAAGCTTTCTTT. It codes for CSVAGQAMNTEAFF. This chain joins TRBV29-1 and TRBJ1-1; TRBD1 matches 8 bases. The CDR3 runs 14 residues. Germline V lookup: CDR1 SQVTM, CDR2 ANQGSEA. After removal of 6 bases from V and 0 bases from J, the junction contained 6 bases not matched to a gene.

The rearrangement joins TRBV23-1 to TRBJ2-1; no firm D call. TRBV23-1 is treated as an ORF (open reading frame) with a function not yet certain. The ends were cut back, 8 bases at V and 7 bases at J, with 21 bases in the middle. The CDR3 spans 15 residues. In DNA, the CDR3 is TGCGCCAGCCAAAACCCCCAGCGTGGCGGTAATGAGCAGTTCTTC. Residues: CASQNPQRGGNEQFF.

V gene TRBV19 combines with J gene TRBJ2-6; TRBD2 agrees at 7 bases. The CDR3 has 15 residues. With V trimmed by 8 bases and J by 0 bases, 4 bases remained unmatched. Germline CDR1 LNHDA, CDR2 SQIVND (reference sequence). The DNA for the CDR3 is TGTGCCAGTTGGGGGAGGGCCTCTGGGGCCAACGTCCTGACTTTC. Protein sequence: CASWGRASGANVLTF.

The chain carries TRBV10-3 and TRBJ1-1; TRBD1 matches at 8 bases. The J segment lost 11 bases and the V segment lost 0 bases, leaving 8 bases of the junction unmatched. The CDR3 is made up of 14 amino acids. Per the germline V gene, CDR1 is ENHRY and CDR2 is SYGVKD. The CDR3 nucleotides are TGTGCCATCAGTGAGTCGACCGCAGGGGGCAAGGCTTTCTTT. Translation: CAISESTAGGKAFF.

The CDR3 DNA follows: TGTGCCAGCAGCTTTGGCAGGGTTTCAACCTACGAGCAGTACTTC. It is translated as CASSFGRVSTYEQYF. The chain couples TRBV7-2 to TRBJ2-7; D possibly corresponds to TRBD1 (5 bases). The CDR3 is 15 residues long. V was clipped by 3 bases and J by 2 bases, with 14 bases between them. The V gene's germline CDR1 is SGHTA and CDR2 FQGNSA.

This rearrangement joins TRBV25-1 to TRBJ2-3, with 7 bases matching TRBD2. This CDR3 has 17 amino acids. V lost 3 bases, J lost 1 base, and 10 bases stayed unmatched. Germline CDR1 and CDR2: MGHDK and SYGVNS. The CDR3 region is CASSDSVGAGRTDTQYF. The CDR3 bases are TGTGCCAGCAGTGATTCCGTGGGAGCGGGACGCACAGATACGCAGTATTTT.

The V and J genes are TRBV7-8 and TRBJ2-7; 10 nucleotides line up with TRBD1. The V and J ends lost 5 bases and 3 bases, in that order; junction bases with no gene match: 13. Germline CDR1 reads SGHVS; CDR2 reads FQNEAQ. The CDR3 loop spans 17 amino acids. Here the CDR3 DNA reads TGTGCCAGCAGCGACAACAGAGGACAGGGGGGTTTCTACGAGCAGTACTTC. Translating it yields CASSDNRGQGGFYEQYF.

The V call is TRBV7-6, the J call TRBJ1-5; TRBD1 matches at 10 bases. Germline CDR1 and CDR2: SGHVS and FNYEAQ. CDR3 size: 14 residues. J lost 7 bases, V lost 5 bases, and 5 bases had no gene match. The CDR3 spells CASSPGQGEQPQHF. The CDR3 DNA reads TGTGCCAGCAGCCCCGGACAGGGGGAACAGCCCCAGCATTTT.

The chain couples TRBV28 to TRBJ1-1; D ambiguous. Trimming removed 6 bases at V and 1 base at J, with 12 bases between. Germline assignment: CDR1 MDHEN and CDR2 SYDVKM. This CDR3 has 14 residues. CDR3 coding DNA: TGTGCCAGCAGCCGAGGCGGTGGGAACACTGAAGCTTTCTTT. It yields the protein CASSRGGGNTEAFF.

The chain uses TRBV7-2 and TRBJ1-2; possible D gene TRBD1, 6 bases. The CDR3 length is 14 residues. Trimming removed 4 bases at V and 7 bases at J, with 16 bases between. Germline V lookup: CDR1 SGHTA, CDR2 FQGNSA. The CDR3 region is CASSSALQGSGYTF. Written as DNA, the CDR3 is TGTGCCAGCAGCTCCGCCTTACAGGGTTCTGGCTACACCTTC. The whole variable domain, remainder taken from reference TRBV7-2 and TRBJ1-2, is GAGVSQSPSNKVTEKGKDVELRCDPISGHTALYWYRQSLGQGLEFLIYFQGNSAPDKSGLPSDRFSAERTGGSVSTLTIQRTQQEDSAVYLCASSSALQGSGYTFGSGTRLTVV.

This clone was seen a single time. This chain joins TRBV19 and TRBJ1-5, with 11 bases identical to TRBD1. The ends lost 3 bases at V and 1 base at J; junction bases unmatched: 8. This CDR3 is 18 amino acids long. Germline assignment: CDR1 LNHDA and CDR2 SQIVND (reference sequence). Here the CDR3 reads CASSIKDRGLGSNQPQHF. The CDR3 DNA reads TGTGCCAGTAGTATTAAGGACAGGGGGCTTGGAAGCAATCAGCCCCAGCATTTT.

In this sample, this clone turned up once. The gene calls are TRBV28 and TRBJ1-2; no firm D call. Per the germline V gene, CDR1 is MDHEN and CDR2 is SYDVKM. The CDR3 consists of 12 residues. V lost 2 bases, J lost 3 bases, and 4 bases lay in between. The DNA for the CDR3 is TGTGCCAGCAGTTTAGAGGACTATGGCTACACCTTC. This translates into CASSLEDYGYTF.

The chain carries TRBV11-2 and TRBJ1-2; TRBD1 matches 10 bases. CDR1 is SGHAT, CDR2 FQNNGV, per germline. This CDR3 comprises 15 residues. With 3 bases clipped from V and 4 bases from J, the junction kept 5 bases outside the gene matches. In nucleotides, the CDR3 is TGTGCCAGCAGCTTGGGACAGGGGACGAGCTATGGCTACACCTTC. This encodes CASSLGQGTSYGYTF.

The chain is built from TRBV5-1 and TRBJ1-4; 9 bases align to TRBD1. V dropped 4 bases and J dropped 7; count of bases not matched to a gene: 5. CDR1 and CDR2 (germline): SGHRS, YFSETQ. This CDR3 is built from 14 residues. CDR3 nucleotide sequence: TGCGCCAGCAGCCGAACAGGGGGCGGTGAAAAACTGTTTTTT. This gives the protein CASSRTGGGEKLFF. The whole variable domain, remainder taken from reference TRBV5-1 and TRBJ1-4, is KAGVTQTPRYLIKTRGQQVTLSCSPISGHRSVSWYQQTPGQGLQFLFEYFSETQRNKGNFPGRFSGRQFSNSRSEMNVSTLELGDSALYLCASSRTGGGEKLFFGSGTQLSVL.

V and J are TRBV19 and TRBJ1-4; a possible D gene is TRBD1 (6 bases). Germline CDR1 is LNHDA and CDR2 is SQIVND (reference sequence). The CDR3 is made up of 14 amino acids. V dropped 8 bases and J dropped 8 bases, with 18 bases sitting between them. The CDR3 DNA reads TGTGCCAGTTCGGACAGTGTTCTTCGCGAAAAACTGTTTTTT. Translated, it gives CASSDSVLREKLFF.

The CDR3 protein is CASFRTGREFELFF. CDR3 nucleotides: TGTGCCAGCTTCCGGACAGGGAGAGAGTTTGAGCTGTTTTTT. The chain couples TRBV19 to TRBJ2-2; 8 bases agree with TRBD1. This CDR3 contains 14 residues. Trimming cost V 9 bases and J 11 bases; bases outside gene matches: 14. Germline CDR1 LNHDA, CDR2 SQIVND (reference sequence).